This record looks at one TCR beta chain sequence and its context. This sample is drawn from a study of cytotoxic CD8 clonotypes in ibrutinib-treated CLL. The V and J ends lost 5 bases and 8 bases, in that order; junction bases with no gene match: 4. This CDR3 is built from 12 residues. Germline V gives CDR1 ENHRY, CDR2 SYGVKD. TCRdb's copy holds only in-frame clones and misses some; the assay was immunoSEQ multiplex PCR. The top ten hold about 27% of the sample, which has around 140,000 clones, around 77% seen once. This TCR came from a human donor with chronic lymphocytic leukemia. The genes are TRBV10-3 and TRBJ1-1, with 8 bases fitting TRBD1. This specimen consisted of PBMCs, obtained after 12 months of ibrutinib treatment. The CDR3 region is CAISSDREEAFF. CDR3 DNA sequence: TGTGCCATCAGTTCGGACAGGGAGGAAGCTTTCTTT.